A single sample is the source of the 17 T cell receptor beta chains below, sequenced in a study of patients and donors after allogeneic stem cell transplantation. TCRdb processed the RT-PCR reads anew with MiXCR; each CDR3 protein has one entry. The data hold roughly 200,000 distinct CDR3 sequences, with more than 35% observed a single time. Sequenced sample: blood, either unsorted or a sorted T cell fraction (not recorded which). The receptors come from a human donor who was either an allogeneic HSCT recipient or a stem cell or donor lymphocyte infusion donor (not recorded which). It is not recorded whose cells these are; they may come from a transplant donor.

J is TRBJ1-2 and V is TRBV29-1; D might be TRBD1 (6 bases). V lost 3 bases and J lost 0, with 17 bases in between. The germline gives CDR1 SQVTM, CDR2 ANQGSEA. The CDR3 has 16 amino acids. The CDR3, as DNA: TGCAGCGTTGACCGAGACAGGAGCTTAGCTAACTATGGCTACACCTTC. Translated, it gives CSVDRDRSLANYGYTF.

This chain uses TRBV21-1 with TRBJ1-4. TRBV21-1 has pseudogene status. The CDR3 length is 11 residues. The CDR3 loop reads CASPFGEKLFF. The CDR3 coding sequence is TGTGCCAGCCCCTTCGGTGAAAAACTGTTTTTT.

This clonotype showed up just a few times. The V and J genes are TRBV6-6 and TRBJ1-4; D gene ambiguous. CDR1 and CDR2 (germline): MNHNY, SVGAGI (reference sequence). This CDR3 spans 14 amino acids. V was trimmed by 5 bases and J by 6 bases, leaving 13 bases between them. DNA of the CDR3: TGTGCCAGCAGTCCTCATAGAAGGGATGAAAAACTGTTTTTT. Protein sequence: CASSPHRRDEKLFF.

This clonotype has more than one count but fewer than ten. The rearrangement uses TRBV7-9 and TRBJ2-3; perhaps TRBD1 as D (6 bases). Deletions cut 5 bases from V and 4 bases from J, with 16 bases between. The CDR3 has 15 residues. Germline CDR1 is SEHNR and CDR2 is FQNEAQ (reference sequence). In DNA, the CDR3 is TGTGCCAGCAGCCCAGGGAACAGGGTGGCAGATACGCAGTATTTT. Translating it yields CASSPGNRVADTQYF.

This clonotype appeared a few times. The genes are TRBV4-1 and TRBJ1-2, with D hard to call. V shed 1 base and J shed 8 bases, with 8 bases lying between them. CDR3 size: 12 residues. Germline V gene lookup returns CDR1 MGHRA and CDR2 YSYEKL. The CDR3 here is CASSQVGSGYTF. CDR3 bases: TGCGCCAGCAGCCAAGTAGGGAGCGGCTACACCTTC.

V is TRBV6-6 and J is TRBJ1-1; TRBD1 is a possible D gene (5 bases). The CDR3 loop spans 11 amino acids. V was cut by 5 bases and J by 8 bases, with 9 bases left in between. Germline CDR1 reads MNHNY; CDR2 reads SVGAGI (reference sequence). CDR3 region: CASSRREEAFF. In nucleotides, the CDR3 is TGTGCCAGCAGTCGCAGGGAAGAAGCTTTCTTT.

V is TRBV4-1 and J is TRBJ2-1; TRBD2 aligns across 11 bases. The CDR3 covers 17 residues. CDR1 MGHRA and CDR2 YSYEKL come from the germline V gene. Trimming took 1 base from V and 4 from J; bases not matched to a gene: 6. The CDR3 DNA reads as TGCGCCAGCAGCCAAGCCTCTACTAGCGGGGGTTACAATGAGCAGTTCTTC. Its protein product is CASSQASTSGGYNEQFF.

The CDR3 sequence: CSAPGQRLYGYTF. CDR3 sequence (DNA): TGCAGTGCCCCGGGACAGCGACTTTATGGCTACACCTTC. V usage is TRBV20-1 and J usage is TRBJ1-2; 7 bases agree with TRBD1. From germline, CDR1 is DFQATT and CDR2 SNEGSKA (reference sequence). V lost 6 bases, J lost 5 bases, and 9 bases stayed unmatched. The CDR3 extends over 13 amino acids.

The CDR3 reads CASSKKAFYGYTF. The DNA for the CDR3 is TGTGCCAGCAGTAAAAAGGCCTTCTATGGCTACACCTTC. The V call is TRBV28, the J call TRBJ1-2, with D unresolved. Between the trimmed V and J ends, which lost 5 bases and 4 bases, there was a span of 11 bases. This CDR3 is built from 13 residues. Germline lookup yields CDR1 MDHEN and CDR2 SYDVKM.

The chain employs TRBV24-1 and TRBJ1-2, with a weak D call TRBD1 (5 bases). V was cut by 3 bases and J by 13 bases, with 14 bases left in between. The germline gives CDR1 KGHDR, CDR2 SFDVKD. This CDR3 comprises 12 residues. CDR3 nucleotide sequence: TGTGCCACCAGTGATCCCTGGGGGAGCCGCACCTTC. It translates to CATSDPWGSRTF.

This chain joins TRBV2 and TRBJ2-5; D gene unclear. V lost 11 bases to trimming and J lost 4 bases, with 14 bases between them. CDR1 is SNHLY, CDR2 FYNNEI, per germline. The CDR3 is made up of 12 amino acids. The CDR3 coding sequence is TGTGCCGGCCGGACGGACGGAGAGACCCAGTACTTC. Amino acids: CAGRTDGETQYF.

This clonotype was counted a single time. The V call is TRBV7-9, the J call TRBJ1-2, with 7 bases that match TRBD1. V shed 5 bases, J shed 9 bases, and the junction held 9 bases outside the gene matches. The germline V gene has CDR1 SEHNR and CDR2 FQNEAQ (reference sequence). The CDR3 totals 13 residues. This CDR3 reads CASSLRDSRRYTF. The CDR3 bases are TGTGCCAGCAGCCTCCGGGACAGTCGCCGCTACACCTTC.

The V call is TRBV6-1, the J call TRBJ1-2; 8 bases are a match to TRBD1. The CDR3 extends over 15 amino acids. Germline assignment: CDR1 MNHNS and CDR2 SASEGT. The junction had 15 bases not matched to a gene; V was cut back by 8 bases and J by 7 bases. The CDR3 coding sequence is TGTGCCAGCGGATACCCGGGACAGGAGGATAGTGGCTACACCTTC. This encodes CASGYPGQEDSGYTF.

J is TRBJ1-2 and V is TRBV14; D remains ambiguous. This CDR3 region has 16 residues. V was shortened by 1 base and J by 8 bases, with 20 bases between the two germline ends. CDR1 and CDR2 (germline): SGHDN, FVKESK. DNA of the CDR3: TGTGCCAGCAGCCAAGTTGGAAACAGCCTAGGAAGGGGCTACACCTTC. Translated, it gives CASSQVGNSLGRGYTF.

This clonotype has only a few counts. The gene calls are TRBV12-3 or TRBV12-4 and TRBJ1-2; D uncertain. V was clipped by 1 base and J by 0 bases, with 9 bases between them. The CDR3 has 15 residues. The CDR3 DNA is TGTGCCAGCAGTTTAGTGCGGCCGCCTAACTATGGCTACACCTTC. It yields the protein CASSLVRPPNYGYTF.

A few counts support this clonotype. The CDR3 is CSANRIPGGGYNEQFF. The CDR3 DNA is TGCAGTGCTAACCGAATCCCGGGGGGGGGATACAATGAGCAGTTCTTC. J is TRBJ2-1 and V is TRBV20-1, with 8 bases lining up with TRBD2. The CDR3 has 16 residues. Unmatched junction bases numbered 12, after V lost 4 bases and J lost 4 bases. Per germline, CDR1 DFQATT and CDR2 SNEGSKA (reference sequence).

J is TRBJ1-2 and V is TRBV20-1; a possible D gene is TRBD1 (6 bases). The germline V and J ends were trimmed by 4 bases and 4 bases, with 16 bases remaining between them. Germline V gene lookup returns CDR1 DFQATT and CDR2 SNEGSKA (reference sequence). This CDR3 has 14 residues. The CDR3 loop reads CSAKTGAYIYGYTF. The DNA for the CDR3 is TGCAGTGCTAAGACAGGCGCCTATATCTATGGCTACACCTTC.